This TCR beta chain stems from a study of blood T cell repertoires in COVID-19. The Seattle patients, enrolled during active infection, were followed longitudinally. Libraries were prepared by immunoSEQ multiplex PCR; TCRdb keeps only in-frame clonotypes and omits some of them. The sample shows around 100,000 clones, 80% to 90% of them seen only once. The germline V gene encodes CDR1 SGHTA and CDR2 FQGNSA. The CDR3 extends over 15 amino acids. V dropped 5 bases and J dropped 4 bases, with 15 bases sitting between them. Sequences were obtained from peripheral blood. The TCR was taken from a man between 50 and 59 years old with COVID-19, enrolled during active disease. V usage is TRBV7-2 and J usage is TRBJ2-1, with unresolved D. CDR3 nucleotide sequence: TGTGCCAGCAGCATCGCAGGCCTCGGATACAATGAGCAGTTCTTC. This codes for CASSIAGLGYNEQFF.